The 26 T cell receptor beta chains reported below all come from one sample, sequenced in a study of sequential checkpoint blockade in melanoma. The method was immunoSEQ multiplex PCR; TCRdb's version includes in-frame clones alone and lacks a portion of them. The top ten clones hold 12% of a sample with 35,000 to 40,000 clones, roughly 88% of them seen once. Treatment given: randomized to nivolumab then ipilimumab (arm A) or the reverse (arm B). The source was CD8+ T cells sorted from blood (inferred from file names), collected from a patient given nivolumab and ipilimumab in sequence. All receptors come from a human donor with melanoma.

The chain uses TRBV7-9 and TRBJ2-1; D possibly corresponds to TRBD1 (6 bases). Between the trimmed V and J ends, which lost 5 bases and 0 bases, there was a span of 11 bases. The germline V gene encodes CDR1 SEHNR and CDR2 FQNEAQ (reference sequence). This CDR3 spans 15 amino acids. The CDR3 region is CASSATGSSYNEQFF. In nucleotides, the CDR3 is TGTGCCAGCAGCGCTACAGGGAGCTCCTACAATGAGCAGTTCTTC. The full variable domain, its missing parts supplied by reference TRBV7-9 and TRBJ2-1, is DTGVSQNPRHKITKRGQNVTFRCDPISEHNRLYWYRQTLGQGPEFLTYFQNEAQLEKSRLLSDRFSAERPKGSFSTLEIQRTEQGDSAMYLCASSATGSSYNEQFFGPGTRLTVL.

The table lists this clone with a few counts. The rearrangement links TRBV6-5 to TRBJ2-7, with TRBD1 matching over 7 bases. V shed 2 bases and J 0 bases; nucleotides not matched to a gene: 4. The V gene's germline CDR1 is MNHEY and CDR2 SVGAGI. CDR3 length: 15 residues. CDR3 nucleotides: TGTGCCAGCAGTTACGCGACAGGGCTCTCCTACGAGCAGTACTTC. It codes for CASSYATGLSYEQYF.

The V and J genes are TRBV15 and TRBJ2-7; perhaps TRBD1 as D (6 bases). The CDR3 is 15 amino acids. The V gene's germline CDR1 is LNHNV and CDR2 YYDKDF (reference sequence). V lost 1 base, J lost 3 bases, and 13 bases lay in between. CDR3 nucleotides: TGTGCCACCAGCAGAGGTGGGGGCCCAATCTACGAGCAGTACTTC. Amino acid sequence: CATSRGGGPIYEQYF. Full variable domain (missing parts from reference TRBV15 and TRBJ2-7): DAMVIQNPRYQVTQFGKPVTLSCSQTLNHNVMYWYQQKSSQAPKLLFHYYDKDFNNEADTPDNFQSRRPNTSFCFLDIRSPGLGDTAMYLCATSRGGGPIYEQYFGPGTRLTVT.

The chain recombines TRBV25-1 with TRBJ2-7; no clear D gene. CDR1 MGHDK and CDR2 SYGVNS come from the germline V gene. CDR3 size: 14 residues. Trimming removed 1 base at V and 0 bases at J, with 7 bases between. Written as DNA, the CDR3 is TGTGCCAGCAGTGAATTGGGCAGCTCCTACGAGCAGTACTTC. This encodes CASSELGSSYEQYF.

The CDR3: CASSQGGNDFSYNEQFF. In DNA, the CDR3 is TGCGCCAGCAGCCAAGGAGGGAACGACTTCTCCTACAATGAGCAGTTCTTC. The chain combines TRBV4-1 with TRBJ2-1, with a weak D call TRBD2 (5 bases). From germline, CDR1 is MGHRA and CDR2 YSYEKL. The V gene lost 1 base and the J gene lost 0 bases, with 13 bases spanning the gap. This CDR3 spans 17 amino acids.

J is TRBJ1-2 and V is TRBV27, with 7 bases aligning to TRBD1. The V and J ends lost 6 bases and 0 bases, in that order; junction bases with no gene match: 7. This CDR3 has 15 amino acids. Germline V gives CDR1 MNHEY, CDR2 SMNVEV (reference sequence). The CDR3 spells CASSWTGNPNYGYTF. Written as DNA, the CDR3 is TGTGCCAGCAGCTGGACAGGCAACCCTAACTATGGCTACACCTTC.

This clone occurred a few times. The chain links TRBV27 to TRBJ1-5, with TRBD1 as a possible D gene (5 bases). Germline V gene data show CDR1 as MNHEY and CDR2 as SMNVEV (reference sequence). CDR3 size: 16 residues. Between the trimmed V and J ends, which lost 5 bases and 0 bases, there was a span of 14 bases. CDR3 protein: CASSPLGGGSNQPQHF. CDR3 bases: TGTGCCAGCAGTCCTCTGGGGGGGGGTAGCAATCAGCCCCAGCATTTT.

This clone was counted between two and nine times. The chain has TRBV9 and TRBJ2-1, with D uncertain. V lost 3 bases and J 8 bases, leaving 12 bases between the germline ends. Germline V gene sequence: CDR1 SGDLS, CDR2 YYNGEE. CDR3 length: 13 amino acids. Written as DNA, the CDR3 is TGTGCCAGCAGCGCGCCGTCCGCGGATGAGCAGTTCTTC. Translation: CASSAPSADEQFF.

V and J are TRBV10-3 and TRBJ2-7; D is uncertain. The CDR3 totals 14 residues. Germline loops: CDR1 ENHRY, CDR2 SYGVKD. The V and J ends lost 0 bases and 4 bases respectively, with 10 bases between them. CDR3 sequence reads: CAISESNLRYEQYF. In DNA form, the CDR3 reads TGTGCCATCAGTGAGTCGAATTTGCGGTACGAGCAGTACTTC.

This chain links TRBV19 with TRBJ1-2; TRBD1 matches at 8 bases. CDR3 length equals 14 residues. J gave up 4 bases and V 5 bases, and 6 bases lay outside the gene matches. The germline CDR1 and CDR2 sequences are LNHDA and SQIVND (reference sequence). CDR3 sequence reads: CASSAGQGPYGYTF. For the CDR3, the DNA is TGTGCCAGTAGTGCAGGACAGGGTCCCTATGGCTACACCTTC.

This chain uses TRBV6-5 with TRBJ2-5, with 8 bases identical to TRBD2. The CDR3 totals 16 residues. Germline trimming cut 0 bases from V and 1 base from J; bases unmatched to any gene: 4. The germline gives CDR1 MNHEY, CDR2 SVGAGI. In DNA form, the CDR3 reads TGTGCCAGCAGTTACTCCGGGACTAGGACCCAAGAGACCCAGTACTTC. Its protein is CASSYSGTRTQETQYF.

The chain is built from TRBV6-5 and TRBJ1-2; 7 bases match TRBD1. Germline CDR1 reads MNHEY; CDR2 reads SVGAGI. This CDR3 contains 14 residues. V lost 1 base, J lost 6 bases, and 5 bases stayed unmatched. The CDR3 loop reads CASSYFGRGNGYTF. CDR3 DNA sequence: TGTGCCAGCAGTTACTTTGGCAGGGGGAATGGCTACACCTTC.

The J gene is TRBJ2-2, the V gene TRBV7-9; TRBD2 aligns across 9 bases. The ends lost 3 bases at V and 6 bases at J; junction bases unmatched: 8. This CDR3 comprises 16 residues. Germline V gene data show CDR1 as SEHNR and CDR2 as FQNEAQ (reference sequence). The CDR3, as DNA: TGTGCCAGCAGCTTCTCGGGACTAGCACTAGCCGGGGAGCTGTTTTTT. Translating gives CASSFSGLALAGELFF.

This sequence joins TRBV9 and TRBJ2-7; maybe TRBD2 (5 bases). V was cut by 0 bases and J by 6 bases, with 10 bases left in between. The CDR3 has 13 residues. CDR1 and CDR2 (germline): SGDLS, YYNGEE. CDR3 residues: CASSVGLRAEQYF. DNA of the CDR3: TGTGCCAGCAGCGTAGGTCTGAGGGCCGAGCAGTACTTC.

The rearrangement uses TRBV6-5 and TRBJ2-7, with D unclear. Germline-derived CDR1 and CDR2 are MNHEY and SVGAGI. This CDR3 spans 13 amino acids. The germline V and J ends were trimmed by 2 bases and 7 bases, with 12 bases remaining between them. CDR3 loop: CASSYGTGWEQYV. In DNA form, the CDR3 reads TGTGCCAGCAGTTACGGAACTGGGTGGGAGCAGTACGTC.

The V call is TRBV4-2, the J call TRBJ2-7; weak D call: TRBD2 (5 bases). Germline CDR1 reads LGHNA; CDR2 reads YNFKEQ. The V end was cut by 1 base, the J end by 0 bases, with 10 bases between. This CDR3 spans 15 amino acids. The CDR3 DNA sequence: TGTGCCAGCAGCCAAGGGACTTCGTACTCCTACGAGCAGTACTTC. Protein product: CASSQGTSYSYEQYF.

V usage is TRBV19 and J usage is TRBJ1-1; D is unresolved. This CDR3 contains 13 residues. V gave up 3 bases and J gave up 0 bases, with 5 bases separating them. The germline gives CDR1 LNHDA, CDR2 SQIVND (reference sequence). CDR3 DNA: TGTGCCAGTAGTATCTCAGTGAACACTGAAGCTTTCTTT. It is translated as CASSISVNTEAFF.

J is TRBJ1-1 and V is TRBV27, with no clear D. Germline V gene lookup returns CDR1 MNHEY and CDR2 SMNVEV (reference sequence). This CDR3 is 11 amino acids long. The V end was cut by 10 bases, the J end by 3 bases, with 9 bases between. The CDR3 DNA reads as TGTGCCACCCACACCTACACTGAAGCTTTCTTT. Its translation: CATHTYTEAFF.

The V gene is TRBV4-1, the J gene TRBJ1-2; possible D gene TRBD1, 6 bases. The CDR3 totals 16 residues. V was trimmed by 3 bases and J by 1 base, leaving 15 bases between them. Germline V CDR1 and CDR2: MGHRA, YSYEKL. CDR3 protein: CASSHDPGQYNYGYTF. The CDR3 nucleotides are TGCGCCAGCAGCCATGACCCGGGACAATATAACTATGGCTACACCTTC.

J is TRBJ2-5 and V is TRBV7-9, with TRBD1 as a possible D gene (6 bases). Germline CDR1 SEHNR, CDR2 FQNEAQ (reference sequence). The germline V and J ends were trimmed by 5 bases and 4 bases, with 14 bases remaining between them. The CDR3 consists of 14 residues. In DNA form, the CDR3 reads TGTGCCAGCAGCGCGTCGACAGGAGGAGAGACCCAGTACTTC. Amino acids: CASSASTGGETQYF.

This clone showed up just once. The rearrangement joins TRBV28 to TRBJ2-1, with TRBD2 matching over 12 bases. CDR3 length: 16 amino acids. Trimming at V came to 3 bases and at J to 7 bases, leaving 7 bases not matched to a gene. Germline assignment: CDR1 MDHEN and CDR2 SYDVKM. CDR3 residues: CASSFQTSGSGNEQFF. CDR3 nucleotide sequence: TGTGCCAGCAGTTTCCAGACTAGCGGGAGTGGAAATGAGCAGTTCTTC.

V is TRBV11-2 and J is TRBJ2-1; 9 nucleotides match TRBD1. V gave up 4 bases and J gave up 4 bases; unmatched junction bases: 5. Germline CDR1 is SGHAT and CDR2 is FQNNGV. The CDR3 loop spans 15 amino acids. The CDR3 spells CASSWGGTGYNEQFF. The CDR3, as DNA: TGTGCCAGCAGCTGGGGGGGGACAGGGTACAATGAGCAGTTCTTC.

The V gene is TRBV19, the J gene TRBJ2-3; 10 nucleotides align to TRBD2. The V gene end was trimmed by 3 bases and the J gene end by 3 bases; junction bases not matched to a gene: 3. Germline CDR1 and CDR2: LNHDA and SQIVND (reference sequence). The CDR3 runs 15 residues. The CDR3 loop is CASSMLAGVTDTQYF. In DNA, the CDR3 is TGTGCCAGTAGTATGCTAGCGGGAGTGACAGATACGCAGTATTTT.

The chain is built from TRBV13 and TRBJ1-1; 7 bases fit TRBD1. CDR3 size: 17 residues. Per the germline V gene, CDR1 is PRHDT and CDR2 is FYEKMQ (reference sequence). V trimming: 0 bases; J trimming: 5 bases; junction bases outside the gene matches: 12. CDR3 loop: CASSLGSGGYSGTEAFF. The CDR3 DNA sequence: TGTGCCAGCAGCTTAGGGTCAGGGGGTTATAGCGGTACTGAAGCTTTCTTT. Full variable domain (outside the CDR3, taken from reference TRBV13 and TRBJ1-1): AAGVIQSPRHLIKEKRETATLKCYPIPRHDTVYWYQQGPGQDPQFLISFYEKMQSDKGSIPDRFSAQQFSDYHSELNMSSLELGDSALYFCASSLGSGGYSGTEAFFGQGTRLTVV.

The chain employs TRBV5-6 and TRBJ2-7, with D maybe TRBD1 (6 bases). V was cut by 0 bases and J by 2 bases, with 9 bases left in between. Germline assignment: CDR1 SGHDT and CDR2 YYEEEE. This CDR3 is built from 14 residues. DNA for the CDR3: TGTGCCAGCAGCTTGGGAGCAGGGGCCTACGAGCAGTACGTC. Translation: CASSLGAGAYEQYV.

The V and J genes are TRBV21-1 and TRBJ2-2; the D call TRBD1 from the table was never checked on the DNA. TRBV21-1 is a listed pseudogene. The CDR3 length is 16 residues. CDR3 DNA: TGTGCCAGCAGCAAGAAGTGGGCAGGGGTGACCGGGGAGCTGTTTTTT. Amino acids: CASSKKWAGVTGELFF.